These 10 T cell receptor beta chains originate from one sample sequenced in a study of cytomegalovirus exposure and HLA in healthy donors. 60 Vbeta and 13 Jbeta primers were used in PCR. The data were produced by immunoSEQ multiplex PCR, yet TCRdb's version contains in-frame clones alone and is incomplete. The sample lists around 210,000 clones, around 83% occurring once. Material: PBMCs. These receptors were collected from a girl aged 2-10 years in good health and CMV-seronegative.

The rearrangement links TRBV2 to TRBJ2-7; the D gene is possibly TRBD1 (5 bases). Germline CDR1 SNHLY, CDR2 FYNNEI. V was trimmed by 7 bases and J by 4 bases, leaving 8 bases between them. The CDR3 runs 11 residues. The DNA of the CDR3 is TGTGCCAGCACACAGGCTTACGAGCAGTACTTC. Translated: CASTQAYEQYF.

Worth noting for this clone: Relative to the germline gene, one junction end is altered; a read error may explain this. CDR3 amino acids: CSSSPAGRDFYEQYF. CDR3 DNA: TGTTCCAGCAGCCCGGCGGGCAGGGACTTCTACGAGCAGTACTTC. The chain employs TRBV7-9 and TRBJ2-7; D perhaps matches TRBD2 (6 bases). The CDR3 is 15 amino acids. Per germline, CDR1 SEHNR and CDR2 FQNEAQ (reference sequence).

This sequence joins TRBV5-4 and TRBJ2-1; 7 positions agree with TRBD2. The CDR3 runs 15 residues. J gave up 2 bases and V 4 bases, and 6 bases lay outside the gene matches. Per the germline V gene, CDR1 is SGHNT and CDR2 is YYREEE (reference sequence). The CDR3 loop is CASSNRDYPYNEQFF. The CDR3 nucleotides read TGTGCCAGCAGCAACCGGGACTATCCCTACAATGAGCAGTTCTTC.

This chain links TRBV21-1 with TRBJ2-3; TRBD2, the D gene given by the table, was not confirmed from the DNA. TRBV21-1 is an annotated pseudogene. The CDR3 sequence is 17 residues long. The CDR3 DNA sequence: TGTGCCAGCAGCAAAGATTGTAGCGGGGGGAGCACAGATACGCAGTATTTT. Protein: CASSKDCSGGSTDTQYF.

This rearrangement joins TRBV19 to TRBJ1-2, with D possibly matching TRBD1 (5 bases). The germline gives CDR1 LNHDA, CDR2 SQIVND (reference sequence). Between the trimmed V and J ends, which lost 6 bases and 4 bases, there was a span of 12 bases. The CDR3 runs 13 residues. The CDR3 reads CASSLGGAYGYTF. Written as DNA, the CDR3 is TGTGCCAGTAGCCTGGGGGGAGCCTATGGCTACACCTTC. Together with reference TRBV19 and TRBJ1-2, the CDR3 gives the full variable domain: DGGITQSPKYLFRKEGQNVTLSCEQNLNHDAMYWYRQDPGQGLRLIYYSQIVNDFQKGDIAEGYSVSREKKESFPLTVTSAQKNPTAFYLCASSLGGAYGYTFGSGTRLTVV.

This clone was seen just once. The DNA of the CDR3 is TGTGCCACCAGCAGGCGAACAGGAACTGAAGCTTTCTTT. As protein: CATSRRTGTEAFF. This chain links TRBV15 with TRBJ1-1, with D tentatively TRBD1 (5 bases). The CDR3 length is 13 residues. V was pared by 3 bases and J by 5 bases, with 10 bases between. Germline V gene sequence: CDR1 LNHNV, CDR2 YYDKDF (reference sequence). The full variable domain, rest sourced from reference TRBV15 and TRBJ1-1, is DAMVIQNPRYQVTQFGKPVTLSCSQTLNHNVMYWYQQKSSQAPKLLFHYYDKDFNNEADTPDNFQSRRPNTSFCFLDIRSPGLGDTAMYLCATSRRTGTEAFFGQGTRLTVV.

The rearrangement links TRBV7-9 to TRBJ2-7; 7 bases are shared with TRBD2. After removal of 4 bases from V and 5 bases from J, the junction contained 5 bases not matched to a gene. CDR3 length: 13 amino acids. Germline lookup yields CDR1 SEHNR and CDR2 FQNEAQ (reference sequence). The CDR3 DNA reads TGTGCCAGCAGCTCCGGACTAGTGGACGAGCAGTACTTC. Encoded protein: CASSSGLVDEQYF.

The rearrangement uses TRBV4-2 and TRBJ2-5, with 10 bases lining up with TRBD2. Gene TRBJ2-7 matches the end of the DNA better, so the J call may be wrong. This CDR3 spans 16 amino acids. The germline gives CDR1 LGHNA, CDR2 YNFKEQ. CDR3 residues: CASSQLGLAGVYEQYF. In DNA form, the CDR3 reads TGTGCCAGCAGCCAACTCGGTCTAGCGGGAGTCTACGAGCAGTACTTC.

The V and J genes are TRBV4-1 and TRBJ2-7; TRBD2 matches at 12 bases. J lost 7 bases, V lost 4 bases, and 5 bases had no gene match. Germline V gene sequence: CDR1 MGHRA, CDR2 YSYEKL. The CDR3 has 14 residues. CDR3 residues: CASSLTSGGEEQYF. The CDR3 DNA reads as TGCGCCAGCAGCCTGACTAGCGGGGGCGAAGAGCAGTACTTC.

V gene TRBV7-8 combines with J gene TRBJ1-2; TRBD1 matches 8 bases. Trimming at V came to 5 bases and at J to 0 bases, leaving 5 bases not matched to a gene. CDR1 and CDR2 (germline): SGHVS, FQNEAQ. This CDR3 comprises 15 residues. CDR3 sequence: CASSPGQGANYGYTF. The CDR3 nucleotides are TGTGCCAGCAGCCCTGGACAGGGAGCTAACTATGGCTACACCTTC.